Sequencing of this T cell receptor beta chain was carried out in a study of T cells in Graves' hyperthyroidism and ophthalmopathy. This clonotype occurred many times. The V segment lost 7 bases and the J segment 6 bases; nucleotides outside the gene matches: 17. Germline-derived CDR1 and CDR2 are SNHLY and FYNNEI. CDR3 size: 16 residues. Using roughly 9.4 ml of fresh peripheral blood, PBMCs were prepared. The TCR beta CDR3 regions underwent amplification using RNA transcripts as the source. The HTBI primer set was used in a first-round RT-PCR of the TCR CDR3. Via MiXCR, TCRdb re-called the multiplex PCR reads, giving one row per CDR3 protein. The data hold more than 500,000 distinct CDR3 sequences, with roughly 16% observed a single time.

This receptor was obtained from a woman aged 25 to 39 with Graves' ophthalmopathy. The chain links TRBV2 to TRBJ2-7, with 8 bases lining up with TRBD1. Sequenced sample: blood. CDR3 residues: CASIPKYRGRSIEQYF. The CDR3 DNA is TGTGCCAGCATTCCGAAATACAGGGGGAGGTCTATCGAGCAGTACTTC.